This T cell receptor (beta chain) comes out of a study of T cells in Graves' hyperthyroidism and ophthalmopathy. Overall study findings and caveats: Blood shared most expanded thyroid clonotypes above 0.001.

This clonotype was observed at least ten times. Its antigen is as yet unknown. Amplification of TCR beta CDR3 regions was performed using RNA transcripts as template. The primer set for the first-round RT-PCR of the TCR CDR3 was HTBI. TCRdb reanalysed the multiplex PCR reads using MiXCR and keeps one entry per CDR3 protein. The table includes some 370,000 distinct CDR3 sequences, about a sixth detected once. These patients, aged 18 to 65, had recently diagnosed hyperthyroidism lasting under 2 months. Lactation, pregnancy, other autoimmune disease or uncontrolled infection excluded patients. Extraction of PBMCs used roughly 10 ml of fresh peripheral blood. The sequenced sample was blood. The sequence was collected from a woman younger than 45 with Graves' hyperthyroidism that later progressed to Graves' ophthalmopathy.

The CDR3 sequence is CASSREAAGSTEAFF. The CDR3 DNA follows: TGCGCCAGCAGCCGGGAGGCGGCCGGGAGCACTGAAGCTTTCTTT. V and J are TRBV4-1 and TRBJ1-1; D is uncertain. CDR3 length: 15 residues. V lost 4 bases to trimming and J lost 4 bases, with 16 bases between them. Per the germline V gene, CDR1 is MGHRA and CDR2 is YSYEKL.